Listed here are 21 T cell receptor beta chains from one sample, sequenced in a study of T-cell memory formation after mild COVID-19. TCRdb analysed the 5' RACE reads with MiXCR anew, one entry per CDR3 protein. The top ten clones hold 2.4% of a sample with roughly 200,000 distinct CDR3 sequences, 15% to 20% of them seen once. The sequencing sample was made of PBMCs or a T cell subset sorted from them (not recorded which). The receptors derive from an adult woman who had mild COVID-19 (a few samples of this study predate the infection). Cell type and time point are not known.

This sequence joins TRBV18 and TRBJ2-3, with D perhaps matching TRBD1 (5 bases). Trimming shortened V by 5 bases and J by 2 bases, and 11 bases separated the two germline ends. CDR1 KGHSH and CDR2 LQKENI come from the germline V gene. This CDR3 is built from 14 residues. CDR3 loop: CASSNTGPTDTQYF. The CDR3 DNA is TGTGCCAGCTCAAACACAGGACCCACAGATACGCAGTATTTT.

This clonotype turned up a few times. The chain joins TRBV3-1 to TRBJ1-1, with D maybe TRBD1 (6 bases). The CDR3 loop spans 13 amino acids. The germline V gene encodes CDR1 LGHDT and CDR2 YNNKEL (reference sequence). Deletions cut 1 base from V and 11 bases from J, with 14 bases between. The CDR3 here is CASSQVKGTRAFF. The CDR3 DNA reads as TGTGCCAGCAGCCAAGTTAAAGGGACACGGGCTTTCTTT.

The chain carries TRBV18 and TRBJ2-1, with TRBD2 matching 9 bases. The CDR3 has 17 amino acids. The ends lost 2 bases at V and 7 bases at J; junction bases unmatched: 12. Germline V gene sequence: CDR1 KGHSH, CDR2 LQKENI. The CDR3 coding sequence is TGTGCCAGCTCACCAGCGGCTAGCGGGACTCTGGGGAATGAGCAGTTCTTC. Translation gives CASSPAASGTLGNEQFF.

To note about this clonotype: At one end, the junction sequence differs from germline, possibly due to a read error. This chain joins TRBV20-1 and TRBJ1-4; D is undetermined. The length of the CDR3 is 10 residues. CDR1 and CDR2 (germline): DFQATT, SNEGSKA (reference sequence). CDR3 DNA: TGCAGTGCTAGAGATCGGCAGGACCTATTT. It encodes CSARDRQDLF.

The rearrangement uses TRBV29-1 and TRBJ2-5; 8 bases align to TRBD1. The CDR3 length is 13 residues. V lost 3 bases and J lost 7; bases outside the gene matches: 7. Looked up from germline, CDR1 is SQVTM and CDR2 is ANQGSEA. The CDR3 DNA reads as TGCAGCGTTGATTCAGGGGGCGGGGTGACCCAGTACTTC. As protein: CSVDSGGGVTQYF.

This clonotype was observed a few times. V is TRBV4-3 and J is TRBJ1-2; D gene ambiguous. Per germline, CDR1 LGHNA and CDR2 YSLEER. V lost 1 base and J 2 bases, leaving 11 bases between the germline ends. The CDR3 has 15 amino acids. The CDR3 bases are TGCGCCAGCAGCCAAGTCGAGGGATCAAACTATGGCTACACCTTC. This encodes CASSQVEGSNYGYTF.

This clonotype occurred a few times. The V gene is TRBV3-1, the J gene TRBJ1-2; the match to TRBD1 covers 10 bases. V shed 3 bases, J shed 5 bases, and the junction held 9 bases outside the gene matches. CDR1 is LGHDT, CDR2 YNNKEL, per germline (reference sequence). The CDR3 consists of 16 residues. The CDR3 is CASSHTRQGAYYGYTF. CDR3 in DNA: TGTGCCAGCAGCCACACACGACAGGGGGCGTATTATGGCTACACCTTC.

The table lists this clonotype with a few counts. The chain has TRBV7-2 and TRBJ2-7; D call uncertain. The CDR3 covers 15 residues. Germline assignment: CDR1 SGHTA and CDR2 FQGNSA. V shed 7 bases and J shed 4 bases, with 20 bases lying between them. CDR3 residues: CASTPGPAPSYEQYF. The CDR3 DNA follows: TGTGCCAGCACCCCCGGCCCAGCCCCCTCTTACGAGCAGTACTTC.

The V call is TRBV7-8, the J call TRBJ1-2, with D hard to call. This CDR3 region has 15 residues. Deletions cut 5 bases from V and 2 bases from J, with 15 bases between. The germline V gene encodes CDR1 SGHVS and CDR2 FQNEAQ. DNA of the CDR3: TGTGCCAGCAGCCCCGAGGGTAGGAACAACTATGGCTACACCTTC. This codes for CASSPEGRNNYGYTF.

The chain combines TRBV15 with TRBJ1-2; 10 bases align to TRBD1. Germline-derived CDR1 and CDR2 are LNHNV and YYDKDF (reference sequence). This CDR3 is built from 13 residues. V gave up 8 bases and J gave up 4 bases; unmatched junction bases: 4. The CDR3 bases are TGTGCCACCGGGACAGGGGACTCCTATGGCTACACCTTC. Its protein product is CATGTGDSYGYTF.

The table lists this clonotype with many counts. A read error may account for a junction end that differs from germline. The V call is TRBV18, the J call TRBJ2-5; D gene unclear. This CDR3 is built from 13 residues. Germline CDR1 is KGHSH and CDR2 is LQKENI. CDR3 amino acids: CASSPSLQETQYF. DNA of the CDR3: TGCGCCAGCAGCCCCTCCTTACAAGAGACCCAGTACTTC.

This clonotype was counted only a few times. The chain links TRBV15 to TRBJ2-7; D remains ambiguous. V was cut by 0 bases and J by 5 bases, with 14 bases left in between. CDR3 length: 15 amino acids. CDR1 is LNHNV and CDR2 is YYDKDF in the germline V gene (reference sequence). CDR3 amino acids: CATSRDVVSGNEQYF. CDR3 DNA: TGTGCCACCAGCAGAGATGTAGTAAGTGGGAACGAGCAGTACTTC.

In this sample, this clonotype turned up a few times. The V and J genes are TRBV7-9 and TRBJ1-1; 8 bases agree with TRBD1. The germline V gene has CDR1 SEHNR and CDR2 FQNEAQ (reference sequence). Trimming cost V 5 bases and J 1 base; bases outside gene matches: 3. The CDR3 has 14 residues. DNA of the CDR3: TGTGCCAGCAGCACTACAGGGGGGAACACTGAAGCTTTCTTT. This encodes CASSTTGGNTEAFF.

CDR3 coding DNA: TGTGCCAGCAGCCAAGAGTATGGGGCCGGGGAGCTGTTTTTT. This encodes CASSQEYGAGELFF. The chain uses TRBV4-2 and TRBJ2-2; no definite D call. There are 14 residues in the CDR3. V shed 0 bases and J shed 6 bases, with 8 bases lying between them. Germline CDR1 LGHNA, CDR2 YNFKEQ.

This clonotype was seen a few times. This chain links TRBV7-3 with TRBJ2-5; 9 bases map to TRBD1. Germline trimming cut 4 bases from V and 5 bases from J; bases unmatched to any gene: 11. This CDR3 contains 16 residues. Per germline, CDR1 SGHTA and CDR2 FQGTGA. In nucleotides, the CDR3 is TGTGCCAGCAGCTCGGGACAGGGAGGGTTTGGGGAGACCCAGTACTTC. This codes for CASSSGQGGFGETQYF.

This clonotype showed up just a few times. Germline is not matched at one junction end, which may reflect a read error. In DNA, the CDR3 is TGTGCCAGCAGTTCCGGACTAGCCCGAAGGTTC. Its translation: CASSSGLARRF. J is TRBJ2-5 and V is TRBV12-3 or TRBV12-4; 8 nucleotides align to TRBD2. This CDR3 contains 11 residues.

The gene calls are TRBV7-2 and TRBJ2-5; D possibly corresponds to TRBD2 (5 bases). The V gene's germline CDR1 is SGHTA and CDR2 FQGNSA. The V end lost 1 base, the J end lost 7 bases, and 16 bases lay between the germline ends. There are 15 residues in the CDR3. CDR3 residues: CASSLGVASRGTQYF. CDR3 DNA sequence: TGTGCCAGCAGCTTAGGGGTAGCGAGCCGGGGGACCCAGTACTTC. Supplemented by reference TRBV7-2 and TRBJ2-5, the full variable domain reads GAGVSQSPSNKVTEKGKDVELRCDPISGHTALYWYRQSLGQGLEFLIYFQGNSAPDKSGLPSDRFSAERTGGSVSTLTIQRTQQEDSAVYLCASSLGVASRGTQYFGPGTRLLVL.

The gene calls are TRBV13 and TRBJ1-1; weak D call: TRBD1 (5 bases). The V end lost 0 bases, the J end lost 5 bases, and 10 bases lay between the germline ends. Germline assignment: CDR1 PRHDT and CDR2 FYEKMQ (reference sequence). The CDR3 is made up of 14 amino acids. For the CDR3, the DNA is TGTGCCAGCAGCTTAGGCCTCCGGGGGACTGAAGCTTTCTTT. Amino acids: CASSLGLRGTEAFF.

Only a few counts were recorded for this clonotype. The chain is built from TRBV6-6 and TRBJ2-7, with 8 bases aligning to TRBD2. There are 14 residues in the CDR3. Looked up from germline, CDR1 is MNHNY and CDR2 is SVGAGI (reference sequence). V lost 10 bases to trimming and J lost 2 bases; unmatched junction nucleotides: 10. The CDR3 here is CATQRLGGAYEQYF. CDR3 nucleotide sequence: TGTGCCACCCAGAGGCTCGGGGGGGCCTACGAGCAGTACTTC.

This clonotype was detected only a few times. Sequence at one end of the junction differs from germline and may be a read error. This chain connects TRBV7-7 to TRBJ2-2; D might be TRBD1 or TRBD2, each matching 6 bases. This CDR3 is built from 16 residues. The germline V gene has CDR1 SSHAT and CDR2 FNYEAQ (reference sequence). The CDR3 bases are TGTGCTAGCAGCTTAGCGGCAGGGGCGAACACCGGGGAGCTGTTTTTT. Translating it yields CASSLAAGANTGELFF. The full variable domain, completed using reference TRBV7-7 and TRBJ2-2, is GAGVSQSPRYKVTKRGQDVTLRCDPISSHATLYWYQQALGQGPEFLTYFNYEAQPDKSGLPSDRFSAERPEGSISTLTIQRTEQRDSAMYRCASSLAAGANTGELFFGEGSRLTVL.

The chain has TRBV12-3 or TRBV12-4 and TRBJ2-1; D unclear. Trimming removed 4 bases from V and 8 bases from J, with 12 bases in between. The CDR3 runs to 13 residues. The CDR3 DNA is TGTGCCAGCAGTTCCACAGCTGGGCATGAGCAGTTCTTC. This sequence encodes CASSSTAGHEQFF.